This is a list of T cell receptor beta chains from one sample in a study of T cell repertoires in cytomegalovirus infection. No antigen has been identified for these receptors. MiXCR, applied by TCRdb to the reads, yields one record per CDR3 protein. The table records fewer than 350,000 distinct CDR3 sequences, around 29% of them present only once. The sample consisted of cultured PBMCs, taken from culture after CMV antigen stimulation. Receptors originate from a human donor in good health (CMV status not recorded). Some clones in this sample may be carry-over from other donors' samples. Each CDR3 is given with its conserved first and last residue. D genes are given only for firm matches. Where a row states a size, it is once, few, many or the class of an expanded clone; other rows omit it.

D gene: TRBD1
clone size: many
J gene: TRBJ1-5
V gene: TRBV2
CDR3 protein: CASTTGQGFNQPQHF

D gene: TRBD2
clone size: few
J gene: TRBJ2-3
V gene: TRBV5-6
CDR3 protein: CASRFPGLAGDTQYF

D gene: TRBD2
clone size: few
J gene: TRBJ2-1
V gene: TRBV20-1
CDR3 protein: CSAREGSFSYNEQFF

D gene: -
clone size: many
J gene: TRBJ2-1
V gene: TRBV7-8
CDR3 protein: CASSSLADLHEQFF

D gene: -
clone size: -
J gene: TRBJ2-1
V gene: TRBV7-2
CDR3 protein: CASSTYGQYNEQFF

D gene: -
clone size: -
J gene: TRBJ2-3
V gene: TRBV18
CDR3 protein: CASSPRTSTDTQYF

D gene: TRBD1
clone size: -
J gene: TRBJ1-1
V gene: TRBV27
CDR3 protein: CASSWGDRQNTEAFF

D gene: -
clone size: few
J gene: TRBJ2-1
V gene: TRBV11-1
CDR3 protein: CASSLDHSSYNEQFF

D gene: -
clone size: few
J gene: TRBJ1-2
V gene: TRBV24-1
CDR3 protein: CATSAGPPSSGYTF

D gene: -
clone size: -
J gene: TRBJ2-5
V gene: TRBV15
CDR3 protein: CATSRDFASAGETQYF

D gene: TRBD1
clone size: few
J gene: TRBJ2-2
V gene: TRBV18
CDR3 protein: CASSQASGQVHTGELFF

D gene: -
clone size: -
J gene: TRBJ2-7
V gene: TRBV4-2
CDR3 protein: CASSQGVRRKRPDYEQYF

D gene: TRBD1
clone size: -
J gene: TRBJ2-7
V gene: TRBV6-1
CDR3 protein: CASIRWTGVYEQYF

D gene: -
clone size: -
J gene: TRBJ1-4
V gene: TRBV6-1
CDR3 protein: CASKVPSTATNEKLFF

D gene: -
clone size: few
J gene: TRBJ1-5
V gene: TRBV15
CDR3 protein: CATSSKTANSNQPQHF

D gene: TRBD2
clone size: few
J gene: TRBJ2-2
V gene: TRBV12-3/TRBV12-4
CDR3 protein: CASTPLLETSGSLTGELFF

D gene: -
clone size: -
J gene: TRBJ1-6
V gene: TRBV7-6
CDR3 protein: CASSQLSTGKNYNSPLHF

D gene: -
clone size: -
J gene: TRBJ2-5
V gene: TRBV29-1
CDR3 protein: CSVNDRGSQETQYF

D gene: TRBD1
clone size: -
J gene: TRBJ2-2
V gene: TRBV7-2
CDR3 protein: CASSLAQGGNPGELFF

D gene: -
clone size: -
J gene: TRBJ2-1
V gene: TRBV7-8
CDR3 protein: CASSLEVSGYNEQFF

D gene: -
clone size: -
J gene: TRBJ1-5
V gene: TRBV20-1
CDR3 protein: CSATTQGSSGQPQHF

D gene: TRBD2
clone size: -
J gene: TRBJ2-3
V gene: TRBV20-1
CDR3 protein: CSADPPGLASPQYF

D gene: TRBD2
clone size: few
J gene: TRBJ2-7
V gene: TRBV7-2
CDR3 protein: CASTPTSGAYEQYF

D gene: -
clone size: -
J gene: TRBJ1-5
V gene: TRBV19
CDR3 protein: CASSREVGVTSNQPQHF

D gene: -
clone size: -
J gene: TRBJ2-5
V gene: TRBV20-1
CDR3 protein: CSARQGQGGQETQYF

D gene: TRBD2
clone size: -
J gene: TRBJ2-1
V gene: TRBV2
CDR3 protein: CASSESGREGLNEQFF

D gene: TRBD2
clone size: once
J gene: TRBJ2-1
V gene: TRBV6-2/TRBV6-3
CDR3 protein: CASSYPTSGGAHSYNEQFF

D gene: -
clone size: many
J gene: TRBJ2-1
V gene: TRBV7-2
CDR3 protein: CASSLMGTGSSYNEQFF

D gene: -
clone size: -
J gene: TRBJ2-7
V gene: TRBV28
CDR3 protein: CASSAPLVAIGEQYF

D gene: -
clone size: few
J gene: TRBJ1-3
V gene: TRBV6-8
CDR3 protein: CASSYSGGAGNTIYF

D gene: -
clone size: -
J gene: TRBJ2-6
V gene: TRBV15
CDR3 protein: CATSRGGVAGANVLTF

D gene: -
clone size: few
J gene: TRBJ1-2
V gene: TRBV7-6
CDR3 protein: CASSPGTDPRGYTF

D gene: -
clone size: once
J gene: TRBJ1-5
V gene: TRBV4-2
CDR3 protein: CASSQERGSNQPQHF

D gene: TRBD2
clone size: -
J gene: TRBJ2-5
V gene: TRBV6-6
CDR3 protein: CASSYLPTSSGAWKTQYF

D gene: -
clone size: -
J gene: TRBJ1-2
V gene: TRBV3-1
CDR3 protein: CASSPLNTRTYGYTF

D gene: -
clone size: once
J gene: TRBJ1-5
V gene: TRBV6-1
CDR3 protein: CASRDTPAPQHF

D gene: -
clone size: -
J gene: TRBJ2-1
V gene: TRBV11-2
CDR3 protein: CASSLWESHNEQFF

D gene: -
clone size: few
J gene: TRBJ1-2
V gene: TRBV7-2
CDR3 protein: CASSLNRGFYTF

D gene: -
clone size: many
J gene: TRBJ2-7
V gene: TRBV11-2
CDR3 protein: CASSFGLGNEQYF

D gene: -
clone size: few
J gene: TRBJ1-4
V gene: TRBV7-2
CDR3 protein: CASSLLPNEKLFF

D gene: -
clone size: -
J gene: TRBJ2-3
V gene: TRBV11-2
CDR3 protein: CASTLGTFTDTQYF

D gene: TRBD2
clone size: many
J gene: TRBJ2-3
V gene: TRBV7-2
CDR3 protein: CASSFPTGGTRESDTQYF

D gene: -
clone size: -
J gene: TRBJ2-1
V gene: TRBV7-2
CDR3 protein: CASSLPLKGGEQFF

D gene: -
clone size: many
J gene: TRBJ2-7
V gene: TRBV7-8
CDR3 protein: CASSLALGYEQYF

D gene: -
clone size: -
J gene: TRBJ1-2
V gene: TRBV7-4
CDR3 protein: CASSPGVGARNGYTF

D gene: -
clone size: few
J gene: TRBJ2-3
V gene: TRBV28
CDR3 protein: CASSGPGSGSTDTQYF

D gene: TRBD1
clone size: many
J gene: TRBJ1-5
V gene: TRBV7-8
CDR3 protein: CASSFGQGHVLPDSNQPQHF

D gene: TRBD2
clone size: -
J gene: TRBJ2-5
V gene: TRBV5-4
CDR3 protein: CASSRLAGVGETQYF

D gene: -
clone size: few
J gene: TRBJ1-1
V gene: TRBV10-3
CDR3 protein: CAISEGITEAFF

D gene: -
clone size: -
J gene: TRBJ1-5
V gene: TRBV2
CDR3 protein: CASSGWESNQPQHF

D gene: -
clone size: few
J gene: TRBJ1-6
V gene: TRBV7-8
CDR3 protein: CASSLNTGPGHFNSPLHF

D gene: TRBD2
clone size: many
J gene: TRBJ2-1
V gene: TRBV11-2
CDR3 protein: CASSLDQDAGGYNEQFF

D gene: -
clone size: -
J gene: TRBJ1-6
V gene: TRBV9
CDR3 protein: CASSPGRVSPLHF

D gene: -
clone size: few
J gene: TRBJ2-3
V gene: TRBV28
CDR3 protein: CASSLHQAGDTQYF

D gene: -
clone size: -
J gene: TRBJ2-1
V gene: TRBV6-5
CDR3 protein: CASSPSERYPDNEQFF

D gene: -
clone size: -
J gene: TRBJ1-6
V gene: TRBV30
CDR3 protein: CAWIPPERGSNSPLHF

D gene: -
clone size: -
J gene: TRBJ2-4
V gene: TRBV29-1
CDR3 protein: CSVVGGQNIQYF

D gene: -
clone size: -
J gene: TRBJ2-6
V gene: TRBV4-1
CDR3 protein: CASSRRGAPVNSGANVLTF

D gene: -
clone size: many
J gene: TRBJ2-1
V gene: TRBV7-3
CDR3 protein: CASSETGYNEQFF

D gene: -
clone size: -
J gene: TRBJ2-1
V gene: TRBV19
CDR3 protein: CASSIASTDSYNEQFF